The clone carrying this TCR beta chain was observed at least ten times. Its antigen remains unknown. This specimen belongs to a study of beta chain features in type 1 diabetes. What was sequenced were expressed TCRB transcripts, since all of the isolated RNA had been reverse transcribed. Clones were sequenced by immunoSEQ multiplex PCR, and TCRdb holds only the in-frame ones, with some missing. This table holds more than 140,000 clones, about a tenth found once. Whole-study results and caveats: Within patients, naive, central memory and Treg TCRB repertoires seemed more similar than within healthy donors.

The sample was central memory CD4+ T cells from blood. This sequence originates from a woman aged 40 to 50 in good health.

The CDR3 DNA sequence: TGCGCCAGCACGGGCGCAAGGAGGGGGCACTATGGCTACACCTTC. Translation: CASTGARRGHYGYTF. The genes are TRBV23-1 and TRBJ1-2, with TRBD1 matching over 7 bases. TRBV23-1 counts as an open reading frame of uncertain function. The CDR3 covers 15 residues. V lost 7 bases, J lost 3 bases, and 11 bases stayed unmatched.